This T cell receptor beta chain was sequenced in a study of vaccination and CD4 T cells after COVID-19. CD4+ T cells that had been cultured provided DNA sequenced with the Oncomine TCR Beta short-read assay. In TCRdb, the PCR reads were re-called with MiXCR into one record per CDR3 protein. The sample lists over 4,000 distinct CDR3 sequences; approximately 64% were seen once. Concerning this clonotype itself: Antigen: not known.

The treatment: approximately 9-day PBMC culture with coronavirus spike peptide pools or control peptides (ViraFEST assay). Ahead of the COVID-19 pandemic (2011-2018), the CD4+ T cells of the unexposed donor were collected. Trimming left V 8 bases short and J 1 base short, with 11 bases between. The CDR3 sequence is 13 residues long. Sequencing input: CD4+ T cells from blood, cultured in vitro. J is TRBJ1-2 and V is TRBV12-3 or TRBV12-4; no firm D call. The receptor was isolated from a human donor in good health. In nucleotides, the CDR3 is TGTGCCAGCCACCGCGGGTATAACTATGGCTACACCTTC. Residues: CASHRGYNYGYTF.